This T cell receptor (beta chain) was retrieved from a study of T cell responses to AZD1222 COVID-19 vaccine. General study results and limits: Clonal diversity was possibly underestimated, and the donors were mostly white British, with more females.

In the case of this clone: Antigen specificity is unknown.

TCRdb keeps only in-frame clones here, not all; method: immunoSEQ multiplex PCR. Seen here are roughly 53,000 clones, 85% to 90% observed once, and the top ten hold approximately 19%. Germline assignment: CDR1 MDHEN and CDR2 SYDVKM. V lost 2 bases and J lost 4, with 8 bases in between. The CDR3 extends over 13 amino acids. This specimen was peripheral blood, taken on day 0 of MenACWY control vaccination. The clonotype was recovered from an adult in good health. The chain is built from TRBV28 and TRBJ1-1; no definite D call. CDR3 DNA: TGTGCCAGCAGTTTAGCCGCGCCCACTGAAGCTTTCTTT. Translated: CASSLAAPTEAFF.